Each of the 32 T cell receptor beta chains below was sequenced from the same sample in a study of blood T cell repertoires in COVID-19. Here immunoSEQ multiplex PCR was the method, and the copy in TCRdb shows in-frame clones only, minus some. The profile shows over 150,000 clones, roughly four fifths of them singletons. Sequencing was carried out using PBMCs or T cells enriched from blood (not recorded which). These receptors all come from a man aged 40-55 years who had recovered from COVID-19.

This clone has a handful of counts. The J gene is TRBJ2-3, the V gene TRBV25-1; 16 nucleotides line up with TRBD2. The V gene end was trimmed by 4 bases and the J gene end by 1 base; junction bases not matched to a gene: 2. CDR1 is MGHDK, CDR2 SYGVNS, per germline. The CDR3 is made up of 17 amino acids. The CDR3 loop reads CASSGGTSGGGTDTQYF. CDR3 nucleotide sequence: TGTGCCAGCAGTGGTGGGACTAGCGGGGGGGGCACAGATACGCAGTATTTT.

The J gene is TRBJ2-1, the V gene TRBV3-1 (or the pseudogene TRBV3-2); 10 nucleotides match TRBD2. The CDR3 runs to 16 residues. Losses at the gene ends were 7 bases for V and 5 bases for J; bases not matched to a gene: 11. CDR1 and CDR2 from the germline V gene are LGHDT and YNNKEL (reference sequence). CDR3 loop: CASTFLAGGLHNEQFF. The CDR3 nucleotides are TGTGCCAGCACCTTTTTAGCGGGGGGTCTGCACAATGAGCAGTTCTTC.

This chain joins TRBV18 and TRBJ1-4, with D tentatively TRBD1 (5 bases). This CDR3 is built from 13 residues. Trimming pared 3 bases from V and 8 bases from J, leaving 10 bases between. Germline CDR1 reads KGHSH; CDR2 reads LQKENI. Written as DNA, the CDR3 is TGTGCCAGCTCACCCGCAGGGATCGAAAAACTGTTTTTT. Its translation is CASSPAGIEKLFF. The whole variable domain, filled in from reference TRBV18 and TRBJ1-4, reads NAGVMQNPRHLVRRRGQEARLRCSPMKGHSHVYWYRQLPEEGLKFMVYLQKENIIDESGMPKERFSAEFPKEGPSILRIQQVVRGDSAAYFCASSPAGIEKLFFGSGTQLSVL.

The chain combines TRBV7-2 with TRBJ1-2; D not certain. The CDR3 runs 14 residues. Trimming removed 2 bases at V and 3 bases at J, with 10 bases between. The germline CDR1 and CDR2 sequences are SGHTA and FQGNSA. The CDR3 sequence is CASSLSIGDYGYTF. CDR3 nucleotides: TGTGCCAGCAGCTTATCTATCGGGGACTATGGCTACACCTTC.

The CDR3 coding sequence is TGTGCCAGCAGCTCGCCAAGACAGTCCGAAAAACTGTTTTTT. It encodes CASSSPRQSEKLFF. The rearrangement joins TRBV13 to TRBJ1-4, with a possible D match to TRBD1 (5 bases). CDR1 and CDR2 (germline): PRHDT, FYEKMQ (reference sequence). V was pared by 4 bases and J by 8 bases, with 14 bases between. There are 14 residues in the CDR3.

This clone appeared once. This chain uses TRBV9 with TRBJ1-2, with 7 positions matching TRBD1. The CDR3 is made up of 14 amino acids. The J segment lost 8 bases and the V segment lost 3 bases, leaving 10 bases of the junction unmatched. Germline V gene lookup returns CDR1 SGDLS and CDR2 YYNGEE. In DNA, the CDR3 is TGTGCCAGCAGCGCATCGACAGGGATTGACGGCTACACCTTC. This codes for CASSASTGIDGYTF.

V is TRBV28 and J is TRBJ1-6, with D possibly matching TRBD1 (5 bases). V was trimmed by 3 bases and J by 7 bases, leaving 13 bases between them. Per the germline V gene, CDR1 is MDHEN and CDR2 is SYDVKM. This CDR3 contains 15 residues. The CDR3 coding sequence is TGTGCCAGCAGTTTTCACCCAGGGTTAAATTCACCCCTCCACTTT. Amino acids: CASSFHPGLNSPLHF.

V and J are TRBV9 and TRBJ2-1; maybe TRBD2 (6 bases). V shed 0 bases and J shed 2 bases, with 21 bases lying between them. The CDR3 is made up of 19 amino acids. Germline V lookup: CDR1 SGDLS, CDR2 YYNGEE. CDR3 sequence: CASSVGGGPRAVAYNEQFF. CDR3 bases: TGTGCCAGCAGCGTAGGTGGAGGGCCCAGGGCAGTCGCCTACAATGAGCAGTTCTTC.

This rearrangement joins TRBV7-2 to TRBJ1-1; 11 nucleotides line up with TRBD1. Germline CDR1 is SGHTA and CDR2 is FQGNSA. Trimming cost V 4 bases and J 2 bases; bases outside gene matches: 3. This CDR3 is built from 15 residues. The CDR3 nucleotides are TGTGCCAGCAGCTCCGGACAGGGGGCTAACACTGAAGCTTTCTTT. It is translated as CASSSGQGANTEAFF.

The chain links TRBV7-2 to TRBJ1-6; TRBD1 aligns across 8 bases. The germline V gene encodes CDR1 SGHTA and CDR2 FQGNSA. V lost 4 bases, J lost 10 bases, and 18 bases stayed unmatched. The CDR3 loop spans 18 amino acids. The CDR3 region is CASSSNSGQGAFSSPLHF. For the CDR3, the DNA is TGTGCCAGCAGCTCGAACTCAGGACAGGGTGCTTTTAGCTCACCCCTCCACTTT.

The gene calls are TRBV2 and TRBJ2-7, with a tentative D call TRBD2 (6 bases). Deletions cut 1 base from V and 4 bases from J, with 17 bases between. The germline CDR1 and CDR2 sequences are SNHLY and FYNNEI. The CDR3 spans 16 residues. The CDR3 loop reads CASSEGAGMDNYEQYF. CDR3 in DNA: TGTGCCAGCAGTGAAGGGGCGGGGATGGACAATTACGAGCAGTACTTC.

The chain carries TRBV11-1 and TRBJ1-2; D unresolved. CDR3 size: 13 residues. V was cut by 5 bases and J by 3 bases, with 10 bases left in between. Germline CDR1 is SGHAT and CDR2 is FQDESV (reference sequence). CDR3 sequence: CASSPMRDYGYTF. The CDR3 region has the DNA TGTGCCAGCAGCCCAATGAGGGACTATGGCTACACCTTC.

The CDR3 here is CAIRQTVGTEAFF. The CDR3 bases are TGTGCCATCAGGCAAACGGTTGGCACTGAAGCTTTCTTT. J is TRBJ1-1 and V is TRBV10-3; no clear D gene. The CDR3 spans 13 residues. Germline V gene lookup returns CDR1 ENHRY and CDR2 SYGVKD. V shed 6 bases and J shed 4 bases, with 12 bases lying between them.

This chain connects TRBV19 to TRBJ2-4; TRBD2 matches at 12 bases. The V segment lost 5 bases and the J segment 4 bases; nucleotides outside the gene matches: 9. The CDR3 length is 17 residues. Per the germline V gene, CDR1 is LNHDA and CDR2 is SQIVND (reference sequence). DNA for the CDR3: TGTGCCAGTAGTCCCTGGACTAGCGGGACATTAAAAAACATTCAGTACTTC. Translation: CASSPWTSGTLKNIQYF.

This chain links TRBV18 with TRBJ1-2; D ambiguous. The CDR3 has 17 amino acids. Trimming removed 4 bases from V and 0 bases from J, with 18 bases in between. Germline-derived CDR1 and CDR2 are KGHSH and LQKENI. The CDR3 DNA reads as TGTGCCAGCTCACTCACAGTAGGCCACCTAACTAACTATGGCTACACCTTC. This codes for CASSLTVGHLTNYGYTF.

CDR3 region: CASSRTGKRTEAFF. The CDR3 coding sequence is TGTGCCAGCAGCCGGACAGGGAAAAGGACTGAAGCTTTCTTT. The gene calls are TRBV6-2 or TRBV6-3 and TRBJ1-1; 8 bases fit TRBD1. This CDR3 is built from 14 residues. The V gene end was trimmed by 6 bases and the J gene end by 5 bases; junction bases not matched to a gene: 8. CDR1 is MNHEY and CDR2 is SVGEGT in the germline V gene.

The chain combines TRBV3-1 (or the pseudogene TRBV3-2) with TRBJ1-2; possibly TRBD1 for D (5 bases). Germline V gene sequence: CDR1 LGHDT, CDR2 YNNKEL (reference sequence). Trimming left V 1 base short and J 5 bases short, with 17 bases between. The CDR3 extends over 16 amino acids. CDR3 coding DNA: TGTGCCAGCAGCCAAGGGACATATAATAATCGATATGGCTACACCTTC. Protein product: CASSQGTYNNRYGYTF.

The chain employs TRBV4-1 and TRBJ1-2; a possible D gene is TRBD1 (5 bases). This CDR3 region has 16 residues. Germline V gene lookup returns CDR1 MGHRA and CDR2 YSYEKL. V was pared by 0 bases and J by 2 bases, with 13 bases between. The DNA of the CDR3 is TGCGCCAGCAGCCAAGATCGTGAGCAGGGAAACTATGGCTACACCTTC. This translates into CASSQDREQGNYGYTF.

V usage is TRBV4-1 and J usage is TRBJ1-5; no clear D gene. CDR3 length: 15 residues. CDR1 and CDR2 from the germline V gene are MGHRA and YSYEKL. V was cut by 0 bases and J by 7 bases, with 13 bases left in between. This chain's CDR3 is CASSQDWVPGQPQHF. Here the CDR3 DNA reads TGCGCCAGCAGCCAAGATTGGGTCCCGGGACAGCCCCAGCATTTT.

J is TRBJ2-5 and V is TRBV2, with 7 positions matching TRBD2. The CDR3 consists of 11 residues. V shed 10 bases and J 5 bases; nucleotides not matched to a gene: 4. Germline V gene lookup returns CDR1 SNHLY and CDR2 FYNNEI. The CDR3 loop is CATGGSETQYF. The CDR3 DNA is TGTGCCACCGGGGGGTCGGAGACCCAGTACTTC.

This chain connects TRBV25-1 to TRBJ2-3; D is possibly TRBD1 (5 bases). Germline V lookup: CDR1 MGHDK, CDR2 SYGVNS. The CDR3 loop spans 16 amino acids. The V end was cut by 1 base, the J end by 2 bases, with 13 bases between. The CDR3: CASSELRGALTDTQYF. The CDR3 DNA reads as TGTGCCAGCAGTGAATTAAGGGGCGCTCTCACAGATACGCAGTATTTT.

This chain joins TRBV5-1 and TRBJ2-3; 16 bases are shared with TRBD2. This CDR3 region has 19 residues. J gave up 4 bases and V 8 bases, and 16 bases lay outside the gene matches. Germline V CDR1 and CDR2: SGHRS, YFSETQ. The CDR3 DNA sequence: TGCGCCAGTCGCCGAGGCCCGGGACTAGCGGGGGGGCGGGCAGATACGCAGTATTTT. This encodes CASRRGPGLAGGRADTQYF.

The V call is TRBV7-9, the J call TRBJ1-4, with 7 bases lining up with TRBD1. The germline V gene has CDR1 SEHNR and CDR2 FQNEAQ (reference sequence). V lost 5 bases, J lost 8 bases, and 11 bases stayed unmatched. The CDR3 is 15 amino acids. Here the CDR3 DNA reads TGTGCCAGCAGCCTCCGACAGGGATTAGGAGAAAAACTGTTTTTT. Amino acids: CASSLRQGLGEKLFF.

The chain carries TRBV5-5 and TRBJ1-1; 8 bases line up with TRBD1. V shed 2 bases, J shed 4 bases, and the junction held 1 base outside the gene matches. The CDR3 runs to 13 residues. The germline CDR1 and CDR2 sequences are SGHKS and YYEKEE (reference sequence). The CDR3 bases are TGTGCCAGCAGCTTCACAGGGGGCACTGAAGCTTTCTTT. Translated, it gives CASSFTGGTEAFF.

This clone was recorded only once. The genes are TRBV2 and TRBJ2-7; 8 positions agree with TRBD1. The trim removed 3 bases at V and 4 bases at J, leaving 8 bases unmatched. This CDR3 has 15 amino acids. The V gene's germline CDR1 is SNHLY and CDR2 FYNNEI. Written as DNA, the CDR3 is TGTGCCAGCAGTGAGCAGGGGGCGAGGAGATACGAGCAGTACTTC. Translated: CASSEQGARRYEQYF.

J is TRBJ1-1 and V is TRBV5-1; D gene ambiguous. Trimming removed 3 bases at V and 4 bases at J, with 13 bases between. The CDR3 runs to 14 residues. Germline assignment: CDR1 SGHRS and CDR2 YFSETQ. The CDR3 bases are TGCGCCAGCAGCTCTAGACAAGGGAGCACTGAAGCTTTCTTT. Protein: CASSSRQGSTEAFF. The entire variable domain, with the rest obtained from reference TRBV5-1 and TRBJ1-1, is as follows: KAGVTQTPRYLIKTRGQQVTLSCSPISGHRSVSWYQQTPGQGLQFLFEYFSETQRNKGNFPGRFSGRQFSNSRSEMNVSTLELGDSALYLCASSSRQGSTEAFFGQGTRLTVV.

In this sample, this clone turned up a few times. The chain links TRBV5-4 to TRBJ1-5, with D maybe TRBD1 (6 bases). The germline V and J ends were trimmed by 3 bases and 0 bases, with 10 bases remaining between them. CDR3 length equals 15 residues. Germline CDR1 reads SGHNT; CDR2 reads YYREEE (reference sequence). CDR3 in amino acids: CASSWAGVSNQPQHF. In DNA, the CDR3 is TGTGCCAGCAGCTGGGCAGGGGTTAGCAATCAGCCCCAGCATTTT. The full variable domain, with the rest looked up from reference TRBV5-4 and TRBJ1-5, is ETGVTQSPTHLIKTRGQQVTLRCSSQSGHNTVSWYQQALGQGPQFIFQYYREEENGRGNFPPRFSGLQFPNYSSELNVNALELDDSALYLCASSWAGVSNQPQHFGDGTRLSIL.

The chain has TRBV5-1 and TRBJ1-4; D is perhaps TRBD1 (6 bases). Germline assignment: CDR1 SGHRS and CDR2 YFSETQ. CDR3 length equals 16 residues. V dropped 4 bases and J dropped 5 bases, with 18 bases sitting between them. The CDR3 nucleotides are TGCGCCAGCAGCCTCACCAGGACAGCTCCAAATGAAAAACTGTTTTTT. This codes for CASSLTRTAPNEKLFF.

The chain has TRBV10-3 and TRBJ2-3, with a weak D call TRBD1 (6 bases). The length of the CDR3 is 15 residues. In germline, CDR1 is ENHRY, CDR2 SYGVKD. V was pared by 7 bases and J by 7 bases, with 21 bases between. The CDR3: CAITGTSGAGNTQYF. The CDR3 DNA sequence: TGTGCCATCACGGGGACATCGGGCGCAGGAAATACGCAGTATTTT.

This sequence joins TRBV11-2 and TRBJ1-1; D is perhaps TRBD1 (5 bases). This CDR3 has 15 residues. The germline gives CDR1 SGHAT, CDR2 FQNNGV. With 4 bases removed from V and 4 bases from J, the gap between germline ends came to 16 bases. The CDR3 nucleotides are TGTGCCAGCAGCTGGCTAGGTCGCGGGGGCACTGAAGCTTTCTTT. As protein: CASSWLGRGGTEAFF.

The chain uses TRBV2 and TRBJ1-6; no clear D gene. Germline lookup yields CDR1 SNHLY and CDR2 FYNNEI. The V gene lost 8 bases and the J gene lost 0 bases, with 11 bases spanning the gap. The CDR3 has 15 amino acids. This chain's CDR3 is CASVLGRSYNSPLHF. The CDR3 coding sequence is TGTGCCAGCGTTCTAGGCCGCTCCTATAATTCACCCCTCCACTTT. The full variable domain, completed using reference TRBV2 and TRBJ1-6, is EPEVTQTPSHQVTQMGQEVILRCVPISNHLYFYWYRQILGQKVEFLVSFYNNEISEKSEIFDDQFSVERPDGSNFTLKIRSTKLEDSAMYFCASVLGRSYNSPLHFGNGTRLTVT.

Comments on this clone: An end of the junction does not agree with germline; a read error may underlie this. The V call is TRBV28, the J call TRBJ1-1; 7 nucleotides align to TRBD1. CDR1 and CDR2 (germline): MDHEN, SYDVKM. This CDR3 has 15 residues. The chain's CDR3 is CASSIYAGHQGGTIF. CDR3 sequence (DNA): TGTGCCAGCAGCATTTATGCAGGACACCAGGGGGGAACGATATTT.